The 13 T cell receptor beta chains below come from one sample, sequenced in a study of CD8 T cells in Susac syndrome. After extraction with the RNeasy kit, about 0.45 to 1 ug of the RNA was reverse transcribed using random hexamers. TCRdb analysed the immunoSEQ multiplex PCR reads with MiXCR anew, one entry per CDR3 protein. The table includes some 180,000 distinct CDR3 sequences, roughly 94% detected once. Sequencing was performed on CD4+ T cells from PBMCs. The receptors originated from a human donor with Susac syndrome.

V gene TRBV2 combines with J gene TRBJ2-1; D perhaps matches TRBD2 (6 bases). V shed 5 bases and J shed 10 bases, with 15 bases lying between them. The V gene's germline CDR1 is SNHLY and CDR2 FYNNEI. This CDR3 contains 13 residues. DNA of the CDR3: TGTGCCAGCAGTCCTAGGGAGGCATCGGAGCAGTTCTTC. Translation: CASSPREASEQFF.

V usage is TRBV6-5 and J usage is TRBJ1-6; D remains unclear. CDR3 length: 15 residues. The germline V and J ends were trimmed by 9 bases and 6 bases, with 18 bases remaining between them. Germline CDR1 MNHEY, CDR2 SVGAGI. The CDR3 sequence: CASQSADSPNSPLHF. The CDR3 coding sequence is TGTGCCAGTCAGTCGGCGGACTCGCCTAATTCACCCCTCCACTTT.

CDR3 nucleotide sequence: TGCGCCAGCAGCGCTGGACAGGGAATCATTACTGAAGCTTTCTTT. This encodes CASSAGQGIITEAFF. The rearrangement uses TRBV5-1 and TRBJ1-1, with 8 bases lining up with TRBD1. With 4 bases clipped from V and 5 bases from J, the junction kept 10 bases outside the gene matches. Looked up from germline, CDR1 is SGHRS and CDR2 is YFSETQ. The CDR3 contains 15 residues.

This chain connects TRBV15 to TRBJ2-7; D unresolved. Trimming took off 6 bases at V and 1 base at J, with 10 bases between the two ends. The CDR3 extends over 13 amino acids. From germline, CDR1 is LNHNV and CDR2 YYDKDF (reference sequence). CDR3 coding DNA: TGTGCCACCAGGCCAGCAACGTCCTACGAGCAGTACTTC. Protein sequence: CATRPATSYEQYF.

The rearrangement links TRBV29-1 to TRBJ2-2, with D possibly being TRBD1 (6 bases). CDR1 is SQVTM and CDR2 is ANQGSEA in the germline V gene. V lost 7 bases to trimming and J lost 4 bases, with 10 bases between them. The CDR3 totals 12 residues. The CDR3 is CSGRQATGELFF. The CDR3 coding sequence is TGCAGCGGGAGACAGGCCACCGGGGAGCTGTTTTTT.

The rearrangement uses TRBV20-1 and TRBJ2-7, with D perhaps TRBD2 (6 bases). Trimming took 6 bases from V and 4 from J, leaving 19 bases between them. Germline V lookup: CDR1 DFQATT, CDR2 SNEGSKA (reference sequence). CDR3 size: 14 residues. CDR3 region: CSATSAGRTYEQYF. Written as DNA, the CDR3 is TGCAGTGCGACTTCTGCAGGGAGGACGTACGAGCAGTACTTC.

In the case of this clonotype: The junction differs from germline at one of its ends, possibly a read error. The chain uses TRBV5-1 and TRBJ1-6; perhaps TRBD1 as D (5 bases). CDR1 is SGHRS and CDR2 is YFSETQ in the germline V gene. The CDR3 is 15 residues long. The CDR3 DNA is TGCGCCAGCAGCCCAGACGCGTCCGGGGCCGCAAACCTACTTTTT. It yields the protein CASSPDASGAANLLF.

The chain uses TRBV28 and TRBJ2-2; D unclear. V shed 11 bases and J shed 0 bases, with 10 bases lying between them. The CDR3 consists of 13 residues. In germline, CDR1 is MDHEN, CDR2 SYDVKM. CDR3 in amino acids: CAHLGSNTGELFF. CDR3 coding DNA: TGTGCCCACCTGGGCTCGAACACCGGGGAGCTGTTTTTT.

This chain connects TRBV6-6 to TRBJ2-2; unclear D gene. The V end was cut by 6 bases, the J end by 6 bases, with 8 bases between. This CDR3 is built from 12 residues. Germline assignment: CDR1 MNHNY and CDR2 SVGAGI (reference sequence). As DNA, the CDR3 is TGTGCCAGCAGCTTAGCCCCCGGGGAGCTGTTTTTT. Translating it yields CASSLAPGELFF.

This sequence joins TRBV30 and TRBJ2-1, with a weak D call TRBD2 (6 bases). V lost 5 bases and J 9 bases, leaving 17 bases between the germline ends. The CDR3 length is 13 residues. CDR1 and CDR2 (germline): GTSNPN, SVGIG (reference sequence). CDR3 nucleotide sequence: TGTGCCTGGTCGGGGGACGGGGGAAGTGAGCAGTTCTTC. Amino acid sequence: CAWSGDGGSEQFF.

V is TRBV19 and J is TRBJ2-1; a possible D gene is TRBD1 (6 bases). Trimming left V 0 bases short and J 7 bases short, with 13 bases between. Germline CDR1 is LNHDA and CDR2 is SQIVND (reference sequence). This CDR3 is 15 amino acids long. The CDR3 loop reads CASSIEGRGWNEQFF. CDR3 bases: TGTGCCAGTAGTATAGAAGGCAGGGGTTGGAATGAGCAGTTCTTC.

V is TRBV19 and J is TRBJ1-2; D unresolved. This CDR3 contains 19 residues. Germline CDR1 LNHDA, CDR2 SQIVND (reference sequence). V lost 5 bases and J 0 bases, leaving 25 bases between the germline ends. The CDR3 is CASSPTLWQFTLTNYGYTF. The CDR3 DNA reads TGTGCCAGTAGTCCTACACTCTGGCAGTTCACCCTCACTAACTATGGCTACACCTTC. Drawing the rest from reference TRBV19 and TRBJ1-2, the complete variable domain is DGGITQSPKYLFRKEGQNVTLSCEQNLNHDAMYWYRQDPGQGLRLIYYSQIVNDFQKGDIAEGYSVSREKKESFPLTVTSAQKNPTAFYLCASSPTLWQFTLTNYGYTFGSGTRLTVV.

This sequence joins TRBV6-6 and TRBJ2-3; 12 bases map to TRBD1. The CDR3 sequence is 15 residues long. V trimming: 5 bases; J trimming: 5 bases; junction bases outside the gene matches: 5. CDR1 is MNHNY, CDR2 SVGAGI, per germline (reference sequence). The chain's CDR3 is CASSNRDRGRDTQYF. In DNA, the CDR3 is TGTGCCAGCAGTAACCGGGACAGGGGGCGAGATACGCAGTATTTT.